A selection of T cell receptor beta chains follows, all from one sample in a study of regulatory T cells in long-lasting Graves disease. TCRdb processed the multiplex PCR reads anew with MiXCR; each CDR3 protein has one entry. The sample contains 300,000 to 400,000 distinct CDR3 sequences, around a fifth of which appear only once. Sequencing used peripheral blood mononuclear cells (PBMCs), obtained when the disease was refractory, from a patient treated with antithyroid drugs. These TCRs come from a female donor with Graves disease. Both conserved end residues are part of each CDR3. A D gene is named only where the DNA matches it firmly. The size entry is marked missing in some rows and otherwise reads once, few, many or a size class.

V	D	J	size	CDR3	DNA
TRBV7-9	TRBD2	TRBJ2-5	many	CASSLTSGSQTQYF	TGTGCCAGCAGCCTGACTAGCGGGAGTCAGACCCAGTACTTC
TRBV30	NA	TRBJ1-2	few	CAWLKVWGNYGYTF	TGTGCCTGGCTCAAAGTATGGGGAAACTATGGCTACACCTTC
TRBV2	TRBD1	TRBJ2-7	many	CASKNRGNTYEQYF	TGTGCCAGCAAAAACAGGGGGAACACCTACGAGCAGTACTTC
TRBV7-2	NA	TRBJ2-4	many	CASSKGGLQLAKNIQYF	TGTGCCAGCAGCAAGGGGGGTCTCCAGCTAGCCAAAAACATTCAGTACTTC
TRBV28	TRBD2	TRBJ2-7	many	CASSAGAGGYEQYF	TGTGCCAGCAGTGCTGGAGCGGGAGGCTACGAGCAGTACTTC
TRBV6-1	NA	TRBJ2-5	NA	CASRRAGQETQYF	TGTGCCAGCAGACGGGCAGGACAAGAGACCCAGTACTTC
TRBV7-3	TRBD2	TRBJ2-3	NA	CASSLTGLAGDTQYF	TGTGCCAGCAGCTTAACTGGGCTAGCGGGAGATACGCAGTATTTT
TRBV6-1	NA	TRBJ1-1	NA	CASRDNRGTEAFF	TGTGCCAGCAGGGATAACAGAGGCACTGAAGCTTTCTTT
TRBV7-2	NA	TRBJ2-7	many	CASSKIRAASYEQYF	TGTGCCAGCAGTAAAATCCGGGCTGCTTCCTACGAGCAGTACTTC
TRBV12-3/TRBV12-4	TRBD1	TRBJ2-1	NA	CASSPPGTEPYNEQFF	TGTGCCAGCAGTCCGCCCGGGACAGAGCCCTACAATGAGCAGTTCTTC
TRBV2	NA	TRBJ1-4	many	CASKRSSEKLFF	TGTGCCAGCAAGAGATCAAGCGAAAAACTGTTTTTT
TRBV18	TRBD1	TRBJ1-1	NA	CASSLLTGGMNTEAFF	TGTGCCAGCTCACTCCTGACAGGGGGCATGAACACTGAAGCTTTCTTT
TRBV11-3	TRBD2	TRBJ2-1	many	CASSATGLAGGPPYNEQFF	TGTGCCAGCAGCGCAACGGGACTAGCGGGGGGGCCCCCCTACAATGAGCAGTTCTTC
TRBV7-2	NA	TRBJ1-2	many	CASSLEGGAGLGGYTF	TGTGCCAGCAGCTTGGAAGGAGGGGCGGGGTTAGGTGGCTACACCTTC
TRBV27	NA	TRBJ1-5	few	CASSLRGDNQPQHF	TGTGCCAGCAGTTTACGAGGGGATAATCAGCCCCAGCATTTT
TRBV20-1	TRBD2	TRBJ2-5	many	CSASGLAGSRETQYF	TGCAGTGCTAGCGGCCTAGCGGGATCCCGTGAGACCCAGTACTTC
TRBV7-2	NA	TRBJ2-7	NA	CASSLDRLTTYEQYF	TGTGCCAGCAGCTTAGACCGGCTAACTACCTACGAGCAGTACTTC
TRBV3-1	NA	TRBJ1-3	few	CASSQVGNSGNTIYF	TGTGCCAGCAGCCAAGTCGGGAATTCTGGAAACACCATATATTTT